This TCR beta chain was captured by sequencing in a study of blood T cell repertoires in COVID-19. Overall study: Sites in the United States, Italy and Spain provided acute and convalescent COVID-19 samples. T cells, B-cell-depleted T cells, or PBMCs supplied cDNA or gDNA.

Only in-frame clones appear in the TCRdb table, and some are missing; sequencing was by immunoSEQ multiplex PCR. Counted here are roughly 250,000 clones, about 85% occurring once; the ten biggest clones make up about 0.93%. The CDR3 extends over 14 amino acids. V lost 0 bases and J 1 base, leaving 7 bases between the germline ends. The germline CDR1 and CDR2 sequences are SGHTS and YDEGEE. V is TRBV5-8 and J is TRBJ1-1; tentatively, D is TRBD1 (5 bases). Material: peripheral blood. The TCR originated in a man in his forties with acute or convalescent COVID-19. The CDR3 sequence is CASSLDTGNTEAFF. The DNA of the CDR3 is TGTGCCAGCAGCTTGGATACAGGGAACACTGAAGCTTTCTTT.